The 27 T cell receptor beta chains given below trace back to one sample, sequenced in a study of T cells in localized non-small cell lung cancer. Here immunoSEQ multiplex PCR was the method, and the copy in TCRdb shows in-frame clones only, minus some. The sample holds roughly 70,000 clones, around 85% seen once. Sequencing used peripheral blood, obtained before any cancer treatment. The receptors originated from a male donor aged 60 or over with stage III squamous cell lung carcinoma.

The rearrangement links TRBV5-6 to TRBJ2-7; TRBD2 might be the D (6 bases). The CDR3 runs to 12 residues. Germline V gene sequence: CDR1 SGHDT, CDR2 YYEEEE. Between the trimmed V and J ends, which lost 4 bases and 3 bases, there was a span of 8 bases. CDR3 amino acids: CASSRGLYEQYF. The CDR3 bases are TGTGCCAGCAGCAGGGGACTCTACGAGCAGTACTTC.

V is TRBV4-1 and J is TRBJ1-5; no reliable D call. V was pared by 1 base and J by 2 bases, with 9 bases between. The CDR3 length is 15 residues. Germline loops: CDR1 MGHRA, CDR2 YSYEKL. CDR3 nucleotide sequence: TGCGCCAGCAGCCAAGGAGGGCACGGCAATCAGCCCCAGCATTTT. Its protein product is CASSQGGHGNQPQHF.

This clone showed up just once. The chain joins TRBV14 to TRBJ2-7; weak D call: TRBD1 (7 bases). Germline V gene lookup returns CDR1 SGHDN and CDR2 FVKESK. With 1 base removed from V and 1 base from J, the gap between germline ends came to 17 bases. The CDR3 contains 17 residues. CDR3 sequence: CASSQGGGGKGSYEQYF. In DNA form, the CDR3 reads TGTGCCAGCAGCCAAGGCGGAGGGGGCAAAGGGTCCTACGAGCAGTACTTC.

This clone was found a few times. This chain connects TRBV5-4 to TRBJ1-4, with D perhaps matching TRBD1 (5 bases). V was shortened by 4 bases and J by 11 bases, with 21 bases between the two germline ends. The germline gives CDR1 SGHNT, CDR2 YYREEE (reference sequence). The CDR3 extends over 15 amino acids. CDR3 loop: CASSQGRDPEGKLFF. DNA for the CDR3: TGTGCCAGCAGCCAAGGACGGGACCCCGAGGGGAAACTGTTTTTT.

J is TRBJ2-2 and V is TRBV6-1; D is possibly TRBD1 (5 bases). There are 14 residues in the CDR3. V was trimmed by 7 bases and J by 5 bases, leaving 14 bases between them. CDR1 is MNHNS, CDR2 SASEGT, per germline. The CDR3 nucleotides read TGTGCCAGCACCCAGGGATCCCTTACCGGGGAGCTGTTTTTT. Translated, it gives CASTQGSLTGELFF.

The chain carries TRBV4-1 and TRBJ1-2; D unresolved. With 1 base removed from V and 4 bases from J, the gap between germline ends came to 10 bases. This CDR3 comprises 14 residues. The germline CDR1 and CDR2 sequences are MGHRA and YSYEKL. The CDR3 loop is CASSQGQDGYGYTF. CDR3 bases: TGCGCCAGCAGCCAAGGCCAGGATGGCTATGGCTACACCTTC.

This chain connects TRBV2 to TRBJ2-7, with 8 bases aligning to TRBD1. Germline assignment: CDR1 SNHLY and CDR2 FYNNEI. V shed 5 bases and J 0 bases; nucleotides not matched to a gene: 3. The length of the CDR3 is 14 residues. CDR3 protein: CASSSTGGSYEQYV. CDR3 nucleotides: TGTGCCAGCAGTTCCACAGGGGGCTCCTACGAGCAGTACGTC.

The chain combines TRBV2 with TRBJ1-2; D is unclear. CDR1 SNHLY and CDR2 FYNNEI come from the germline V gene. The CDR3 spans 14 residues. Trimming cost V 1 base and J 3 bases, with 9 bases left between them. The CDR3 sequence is CASSEGAGYYGYTF. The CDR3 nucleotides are TGTGCCAGCAGTGAAGGGGCCGGTTACTATGGCTACACCTTC. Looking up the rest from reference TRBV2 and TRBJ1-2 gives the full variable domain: EPEVTQTPSHQVTQMGQEVILRCVPISNHLYFYWYRQILGQKVEFLVSFYNNEISEKSEIFDDQFSVERPDGSNFTLKIRSTKLEDSAMYFCASSEGAGYYGYTFGSGTRLTVV.

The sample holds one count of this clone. The CDR3 nucleotides read TGTGCCAGCAGCCATGCCCACCACACAGATACGCAGTATTTT. It is translated as CASSHAHHTDTQYF. The chain links TRBV7-3 to TRBJ2-3; D remains ambiguous. Looked up from germline, CDR1 is SGHTA and CDR2 is FQGTGA. Trimming left V 5 bases short and J 2 bases short, with 11 bases between. This CDR3 region has 14 residues. Variable domain in full (rest from reference TRBV7-3 and TRBJ2-3): GAGVSQTPSNKVTEKGKYVELRCDPISGHTALYWYRQSLGQGPEFLIYFQGTGAADDSGLPNDRFFAVRPEGSVSTLKIQRTERGDSAVYLCASSHAHHTDTQYFGPGTRLTVL.

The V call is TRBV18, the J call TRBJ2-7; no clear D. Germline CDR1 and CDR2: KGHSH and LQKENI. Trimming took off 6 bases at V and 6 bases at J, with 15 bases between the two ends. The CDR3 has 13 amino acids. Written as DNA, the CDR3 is TGTGCCAGCTCGACCGTCGGGTTTTCCGAGCAGTACTTC. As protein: CASSTVGFSEQYF.

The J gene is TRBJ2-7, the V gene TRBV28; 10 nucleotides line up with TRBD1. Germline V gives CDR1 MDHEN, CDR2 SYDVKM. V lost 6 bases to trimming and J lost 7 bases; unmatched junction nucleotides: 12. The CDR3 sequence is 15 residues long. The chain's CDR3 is CASSTPRTGGWEQYV. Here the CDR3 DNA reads TGTGCCAGCAGCACCCCTAGGACAGGGGGATGGGAGCAGTACGTC.

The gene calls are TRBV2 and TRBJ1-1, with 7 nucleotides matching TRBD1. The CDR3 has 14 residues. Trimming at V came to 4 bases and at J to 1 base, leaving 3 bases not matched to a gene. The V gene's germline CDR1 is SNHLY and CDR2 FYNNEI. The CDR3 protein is CASSGTGWNTEAFF. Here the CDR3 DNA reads TGTGCCAGCAGTGGGACAGGATGGAACACTGAAGCTTTCTTT.

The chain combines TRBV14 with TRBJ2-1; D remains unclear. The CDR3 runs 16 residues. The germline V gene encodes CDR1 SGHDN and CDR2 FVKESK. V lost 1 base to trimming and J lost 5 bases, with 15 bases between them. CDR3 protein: CASSQGTSPSHNEQFF. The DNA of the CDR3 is TGTGCCAGCAGCCAAGGGACCAGCCCCTCACACAATGAGCAGTTCTTC.

CDR3 sequence (DNA): TGCGCCAGCAGCCAAGATGGAGGGGGGGCGAGCTCCTACAATGAGCAGTTCTTC. Amino acids: CASSQDGGGASSYNEQFF. This chain connects TRBV4-1 to TRBJ2-1, with D maybe TRBD2 (7 bases). CDR3 length equals 18 residues. Germline CDR1 is MGHRA and CDR2 is YSYEKL. Trimming removed 0 bases at V and 0 bases at J, with 15 bases between.

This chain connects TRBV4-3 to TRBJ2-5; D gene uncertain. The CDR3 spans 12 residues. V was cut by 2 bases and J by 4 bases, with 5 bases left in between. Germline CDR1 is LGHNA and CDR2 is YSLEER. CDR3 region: CASSQYGETQYF. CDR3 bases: TGCGCCAGCAGCCAATACGGAGAGACCCAGTACTTC.

In DNA, the CDR3 is TGTGCCAGCAGCTCGGACAATCCCTTCTTT. Translating gives CASSSDNPFF. The V call is TRBV6-5, the J call TRBJ1-1; D might be TRBD1 (5 bases). With 6 bases removed from V and 14 bases from J, the gap between germline ends came to 13 bases. From germline, CDR1 is MNHEY and CDR2 SVGAGI. This CDR3 contains 10 residues.

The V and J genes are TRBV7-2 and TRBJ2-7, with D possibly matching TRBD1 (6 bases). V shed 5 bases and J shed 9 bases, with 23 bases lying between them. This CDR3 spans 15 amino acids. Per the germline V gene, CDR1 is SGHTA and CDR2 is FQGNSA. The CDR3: CASSPRRDTTFGQYF. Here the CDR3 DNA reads TGTGCCAGCAGCCCGCGCCGGGACACAACTTTTGGGCAGTACTTC.

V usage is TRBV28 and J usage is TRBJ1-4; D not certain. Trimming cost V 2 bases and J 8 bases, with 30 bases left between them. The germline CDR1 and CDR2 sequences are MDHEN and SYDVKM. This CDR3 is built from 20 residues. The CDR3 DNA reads TGTGCCAGCAGTTTAATAGGGCCCGGAACCCCCGGCCCTGAGTTCGAAAAACTGTTTTTT. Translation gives CASSLIGPGTPGPEFEKLFF.

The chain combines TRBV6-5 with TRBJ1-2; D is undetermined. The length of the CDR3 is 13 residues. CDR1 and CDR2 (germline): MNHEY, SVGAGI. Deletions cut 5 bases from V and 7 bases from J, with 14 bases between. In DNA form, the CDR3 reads TGTGCCAGCAGTGGGTATCAGCATTTTGGCTACACCTTC. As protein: CASSGYQHFGYTF.

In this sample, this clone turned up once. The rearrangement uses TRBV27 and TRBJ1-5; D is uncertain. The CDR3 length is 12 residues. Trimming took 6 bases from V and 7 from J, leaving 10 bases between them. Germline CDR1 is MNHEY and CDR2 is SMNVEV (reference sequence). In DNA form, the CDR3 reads TGTGCCAGCAGGGGCCTCGGGCAGCCCCAGCATTTT. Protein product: CASRGLGQPQHF.

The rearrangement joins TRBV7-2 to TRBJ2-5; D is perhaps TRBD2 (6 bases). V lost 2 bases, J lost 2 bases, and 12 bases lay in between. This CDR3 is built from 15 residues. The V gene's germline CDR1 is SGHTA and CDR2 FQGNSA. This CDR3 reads CASSLIRGAQETQYF. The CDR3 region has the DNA TGTGCCAGCAGCTTAATACGCGGGGCACAAGAGACCCAGTACTTC.

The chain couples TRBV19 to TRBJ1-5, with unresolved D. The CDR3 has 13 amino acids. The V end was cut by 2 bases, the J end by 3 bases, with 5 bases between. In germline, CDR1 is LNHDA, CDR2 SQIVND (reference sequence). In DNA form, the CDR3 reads TGTGCCAGTAGTATAACCGTCAATCAGCCCCAGCATTTT. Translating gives CASSITVNQPQHF. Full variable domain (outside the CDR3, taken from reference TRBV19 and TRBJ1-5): DGGITQSPKYLFRKEGQNVTLSCEQNLNHDAMYWYRQDPGQGLRLIYYSQIVNDFQKGDIAEGYSVSREKKESFPLTVTSAQKNPTAFYLCASSITVNQPQHFGDGTRLSIL.

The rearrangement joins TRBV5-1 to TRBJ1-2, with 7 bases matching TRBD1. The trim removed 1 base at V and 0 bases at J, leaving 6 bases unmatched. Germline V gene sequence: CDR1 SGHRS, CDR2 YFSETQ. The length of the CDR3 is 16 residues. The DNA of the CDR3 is TGCGCCAGCAGCTTGAACAGGGGCCCAGCTAACTATGGCTACACCTTC. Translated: CASSLNRGPANYGYTF.

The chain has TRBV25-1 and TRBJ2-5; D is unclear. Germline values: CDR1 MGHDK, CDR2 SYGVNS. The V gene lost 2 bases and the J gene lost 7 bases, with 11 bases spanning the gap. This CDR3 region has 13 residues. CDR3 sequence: CASSEVNFGTQYF. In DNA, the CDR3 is TGTGCCAGCAGTGAAGTGAATTTTGGGACCCAGTACTTC.

The CDR3 region has the DNA TGTGCCAGCAGCTCACAGGGGGTCCATTCACCCCTCCACTTT. Its protein is CASSSQGVHSPLHF. J is TRBJ1-6 and V is TRBV13; 8 bases agree with TRBD1. The CDR3 is 14 amino acids. Germline assignment: CDR1 PRHDT and CDR2 FYEKMQ (reference sequence). With V trimmed by 4 bases and J by 8 bases, 4 bases remained unmatched.

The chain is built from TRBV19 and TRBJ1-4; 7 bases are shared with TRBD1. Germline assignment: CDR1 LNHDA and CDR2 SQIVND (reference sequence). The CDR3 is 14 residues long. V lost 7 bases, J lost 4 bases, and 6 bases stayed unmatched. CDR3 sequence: CASKGGQNNEKLFF. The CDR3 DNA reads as TGTGCCAGTAAAGGGGGCCAGAATAATGAAAAACTGTTTTTT.

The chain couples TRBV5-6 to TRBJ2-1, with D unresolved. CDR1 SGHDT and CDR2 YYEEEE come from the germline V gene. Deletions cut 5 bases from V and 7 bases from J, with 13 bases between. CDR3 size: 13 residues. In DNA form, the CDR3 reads TGTGCCAGCAGTCCCGTAGCTGGAAATGAGCAGTTCTTC. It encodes CASSPVAGNEQFF.